This T cell receptor beta chain was retrieved from a study of blood T cell repertoires in COVID-19. Study details: Sample material is recorded as cDNA or gDNA derived from T cells, B-cell-depleted T cells, or PBMCs.

In the authors' workflow: Estimation of nucleated cell counts was performed using reference gene primer amplification. TCRdb's copy holds only in-frame clones and misses some; the assay was immunoSEQ multiplex PCR. V, J and clone size derive from that table, while D and trimming were established from the DNA sequence. The repertoire holds approximately 53,000 clones, with 75% to 85% as singletons. This CDR3 has 13 residues. V dropped 3 bases and J dropped 6 bases, with 10 bases sitting between them. CDR1 is LNHDA and CDR2 is SQIVND in the germline V gene (reference sequence). The sequence came from a man aged 40-50 years with acute or convalescent COVID-19. The sample consisted of peripheral blood. The chain employs TRBV19 and TRBJ2-3, with a tentative D call TRBD2 (5 bases). In nucleotides, the CDR3 is TGTGCCAGTAGTATCCTAGCTCGGGATACGCAGTATTTT. This gives the protein CASSILARDTQYF.